A selection of T cell receptor beta chains follows, all from one sample in a study of CD8 T cell repertoires and HIV-1 epitope variants. Their target antigens are unknown. Method: immunoSEQ multiplex PCR; TCRdb's copy keeps in-frame clones and lacks some. Here the sample spans several thousand clones, about 70% being singletons. The sample was cultured CD8+ T cells derived from PBMCs. The receptors originated from a male donor with HIV. Each CDR3 is given with its conserved first and last residue. The D gene is left open where the match is weak.

V gene,D gene,J gene,CDR3 protein
TRBV7-7,TRBD2,TRBJ2-5,CASRAGTSGFNIQETQYF
TRBV4-1,TRBD1,TRBJ2-5,CASSQDWEDRVQETQYF
TRBV4-3,TRBD1,TRBJ1-2,CASSQDLDRLYGYTF
TRBV28,-,TRBJ2-1,CASSLEYNEQFF
TRBV5-4,TRBD1,TRBJ2-6,CASSSQGTGANVLTF
TRBV5-1,TRBD2,TRBJ2-7,CASSLAGAVQYEQYF
TRBV18,-,TRBJ1-1,CASSRERVRTEAFF
TRBV5-4,TRBD1,TRBJ1-2,CASSLQGSNYGYTF
TRBV28,-,TRBJ2-5,CASSLSTLTWDQETQYF
TRBV7-8,-,TRBJ2-1,CASSLEAVEYSNEQFF
TRBV6-5,-,TRBJ2-3,CASSLGTDTQYF
TRBV28,TRBD2,TRBJ2-2,CASSRGLAGNTGELFF
TRBV28,-,TRBJ2-7,CASRQKSRVSYEQYF
TRBV30,TRBD1,TRBJ1-1,CAWLDRADTEAFF
TRBV6-6,TRBD1,TRBJ2-1,CASSYETGSYNEQFF
TRBV6-5,-,TRBJ1-1,CASSYLDMNTEAFF
TRBV10-2,TRBD2,TRBJ2-3,CASSEIGLAGDTQYF
TRBV7-2,-,TRBJ2-7,CASSLVGDEQYF
TRBV2,TRBD2,TRBJ2-5,CASSEVDSFTSGDQETQYF
TRBV7-6,-,TRBJ1-2,CASSEGVGDGYTF